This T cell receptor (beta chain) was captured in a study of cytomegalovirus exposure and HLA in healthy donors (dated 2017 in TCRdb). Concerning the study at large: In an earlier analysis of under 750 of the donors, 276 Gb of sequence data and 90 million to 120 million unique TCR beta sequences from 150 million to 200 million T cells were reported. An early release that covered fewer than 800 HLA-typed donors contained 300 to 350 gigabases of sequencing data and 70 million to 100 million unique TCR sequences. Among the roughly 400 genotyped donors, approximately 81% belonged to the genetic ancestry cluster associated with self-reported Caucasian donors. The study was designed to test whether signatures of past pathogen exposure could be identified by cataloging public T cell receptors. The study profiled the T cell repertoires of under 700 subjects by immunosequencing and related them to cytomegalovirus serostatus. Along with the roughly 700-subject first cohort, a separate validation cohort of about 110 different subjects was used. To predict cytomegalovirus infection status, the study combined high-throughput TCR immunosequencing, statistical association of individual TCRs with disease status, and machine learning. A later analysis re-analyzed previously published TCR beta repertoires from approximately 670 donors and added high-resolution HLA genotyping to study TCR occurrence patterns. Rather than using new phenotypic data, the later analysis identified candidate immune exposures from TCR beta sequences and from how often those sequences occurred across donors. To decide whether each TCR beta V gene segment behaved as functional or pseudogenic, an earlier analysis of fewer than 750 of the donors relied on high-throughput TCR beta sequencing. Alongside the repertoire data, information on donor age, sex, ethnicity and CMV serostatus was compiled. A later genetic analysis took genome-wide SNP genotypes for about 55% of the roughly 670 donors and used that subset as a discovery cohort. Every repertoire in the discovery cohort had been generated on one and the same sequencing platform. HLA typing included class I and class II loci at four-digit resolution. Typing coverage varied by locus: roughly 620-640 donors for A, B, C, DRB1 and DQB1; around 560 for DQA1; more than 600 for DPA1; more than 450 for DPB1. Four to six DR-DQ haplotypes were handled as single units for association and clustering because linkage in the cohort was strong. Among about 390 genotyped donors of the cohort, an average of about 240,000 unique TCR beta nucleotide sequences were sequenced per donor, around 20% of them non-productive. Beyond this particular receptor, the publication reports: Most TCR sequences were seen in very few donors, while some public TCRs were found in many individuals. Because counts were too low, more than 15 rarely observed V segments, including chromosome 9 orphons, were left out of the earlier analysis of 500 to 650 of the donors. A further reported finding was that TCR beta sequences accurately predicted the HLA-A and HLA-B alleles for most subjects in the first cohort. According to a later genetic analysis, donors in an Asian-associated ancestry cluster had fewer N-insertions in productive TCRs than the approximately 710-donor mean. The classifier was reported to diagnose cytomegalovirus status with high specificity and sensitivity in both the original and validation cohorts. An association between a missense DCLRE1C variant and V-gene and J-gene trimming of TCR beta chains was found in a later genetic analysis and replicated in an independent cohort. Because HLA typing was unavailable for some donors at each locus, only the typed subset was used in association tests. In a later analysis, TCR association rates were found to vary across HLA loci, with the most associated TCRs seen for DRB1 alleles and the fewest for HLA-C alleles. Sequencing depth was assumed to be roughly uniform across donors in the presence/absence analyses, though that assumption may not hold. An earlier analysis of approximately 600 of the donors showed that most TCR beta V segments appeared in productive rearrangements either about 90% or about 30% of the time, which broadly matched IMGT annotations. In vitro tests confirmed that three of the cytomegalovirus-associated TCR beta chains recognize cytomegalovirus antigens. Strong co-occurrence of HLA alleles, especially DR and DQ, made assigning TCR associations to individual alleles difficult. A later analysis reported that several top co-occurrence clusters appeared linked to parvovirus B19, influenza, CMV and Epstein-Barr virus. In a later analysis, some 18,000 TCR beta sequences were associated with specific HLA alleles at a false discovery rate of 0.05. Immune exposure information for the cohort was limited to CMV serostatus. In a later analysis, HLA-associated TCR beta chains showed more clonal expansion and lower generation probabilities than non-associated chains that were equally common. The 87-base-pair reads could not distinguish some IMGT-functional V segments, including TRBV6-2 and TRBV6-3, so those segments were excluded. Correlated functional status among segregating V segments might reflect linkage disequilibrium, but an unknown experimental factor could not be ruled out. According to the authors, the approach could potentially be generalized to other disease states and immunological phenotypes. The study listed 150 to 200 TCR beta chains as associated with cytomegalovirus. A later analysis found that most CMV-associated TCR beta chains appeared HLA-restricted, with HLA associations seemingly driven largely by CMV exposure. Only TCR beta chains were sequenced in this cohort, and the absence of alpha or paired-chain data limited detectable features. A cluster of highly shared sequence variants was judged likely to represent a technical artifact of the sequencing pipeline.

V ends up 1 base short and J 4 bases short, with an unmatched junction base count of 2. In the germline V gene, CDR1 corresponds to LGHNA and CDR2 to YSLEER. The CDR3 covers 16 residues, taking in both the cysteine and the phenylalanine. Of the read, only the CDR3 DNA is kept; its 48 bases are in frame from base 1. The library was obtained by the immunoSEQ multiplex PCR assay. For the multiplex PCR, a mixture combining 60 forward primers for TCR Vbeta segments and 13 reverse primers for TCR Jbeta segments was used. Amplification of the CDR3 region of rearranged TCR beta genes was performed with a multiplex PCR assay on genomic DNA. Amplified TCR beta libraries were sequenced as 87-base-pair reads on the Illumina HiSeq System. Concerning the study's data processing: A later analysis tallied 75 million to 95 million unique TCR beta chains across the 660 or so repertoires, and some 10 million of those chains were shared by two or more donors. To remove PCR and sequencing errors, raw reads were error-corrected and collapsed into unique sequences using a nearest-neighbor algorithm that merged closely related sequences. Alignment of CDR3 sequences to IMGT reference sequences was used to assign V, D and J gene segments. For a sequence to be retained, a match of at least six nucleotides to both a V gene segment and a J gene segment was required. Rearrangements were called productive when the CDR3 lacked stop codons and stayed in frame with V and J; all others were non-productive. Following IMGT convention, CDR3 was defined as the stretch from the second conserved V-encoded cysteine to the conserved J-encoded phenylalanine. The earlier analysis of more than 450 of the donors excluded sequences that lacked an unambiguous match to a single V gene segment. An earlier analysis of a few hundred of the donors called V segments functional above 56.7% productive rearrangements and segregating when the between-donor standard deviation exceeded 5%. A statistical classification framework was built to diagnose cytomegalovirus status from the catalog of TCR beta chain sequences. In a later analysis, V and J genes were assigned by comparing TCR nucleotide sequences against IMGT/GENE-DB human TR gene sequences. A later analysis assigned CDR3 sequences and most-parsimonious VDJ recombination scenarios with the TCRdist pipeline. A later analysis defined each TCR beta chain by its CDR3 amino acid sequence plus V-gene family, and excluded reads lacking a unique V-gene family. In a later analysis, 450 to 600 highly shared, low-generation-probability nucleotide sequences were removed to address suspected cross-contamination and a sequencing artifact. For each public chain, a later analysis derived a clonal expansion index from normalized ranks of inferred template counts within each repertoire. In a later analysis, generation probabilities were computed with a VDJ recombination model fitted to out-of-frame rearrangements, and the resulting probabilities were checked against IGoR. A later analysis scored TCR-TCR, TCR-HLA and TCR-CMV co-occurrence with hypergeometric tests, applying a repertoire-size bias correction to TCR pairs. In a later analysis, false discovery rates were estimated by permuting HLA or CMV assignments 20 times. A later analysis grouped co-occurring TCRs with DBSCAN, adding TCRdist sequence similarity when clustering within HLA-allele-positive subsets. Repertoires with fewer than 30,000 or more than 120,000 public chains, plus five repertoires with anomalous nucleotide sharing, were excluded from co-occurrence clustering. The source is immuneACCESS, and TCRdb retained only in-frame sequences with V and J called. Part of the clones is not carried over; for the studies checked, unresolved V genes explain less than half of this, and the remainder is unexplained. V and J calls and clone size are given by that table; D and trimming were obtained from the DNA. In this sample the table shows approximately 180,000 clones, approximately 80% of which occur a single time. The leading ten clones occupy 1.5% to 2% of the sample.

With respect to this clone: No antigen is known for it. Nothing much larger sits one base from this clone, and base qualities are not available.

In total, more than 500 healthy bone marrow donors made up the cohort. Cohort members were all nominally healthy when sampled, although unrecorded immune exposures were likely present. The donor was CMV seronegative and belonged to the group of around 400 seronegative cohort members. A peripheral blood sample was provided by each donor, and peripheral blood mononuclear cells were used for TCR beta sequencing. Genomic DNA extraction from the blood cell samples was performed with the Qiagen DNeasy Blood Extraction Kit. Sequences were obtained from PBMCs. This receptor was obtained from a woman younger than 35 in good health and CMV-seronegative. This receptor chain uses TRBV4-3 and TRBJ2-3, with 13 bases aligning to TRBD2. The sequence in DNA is TGCGCCAGCAGCCAAGGGACTAGCGGGAGCCCAGATACGCAGTATTTT. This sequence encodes CASSQGTSGSPDTQYF.